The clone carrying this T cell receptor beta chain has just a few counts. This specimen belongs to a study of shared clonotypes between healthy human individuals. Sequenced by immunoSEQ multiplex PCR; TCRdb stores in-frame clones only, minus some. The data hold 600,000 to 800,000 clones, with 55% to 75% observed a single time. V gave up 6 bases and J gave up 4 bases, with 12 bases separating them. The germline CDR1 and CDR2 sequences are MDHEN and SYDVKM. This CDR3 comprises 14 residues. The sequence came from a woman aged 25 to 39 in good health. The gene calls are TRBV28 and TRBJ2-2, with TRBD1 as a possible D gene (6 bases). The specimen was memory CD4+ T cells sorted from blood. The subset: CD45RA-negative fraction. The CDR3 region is CASRNRAFTGELFF. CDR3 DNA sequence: TGTGCCAGCAGGAACAGGGCCTTCACCGGGGAGCTGTTTTTT.